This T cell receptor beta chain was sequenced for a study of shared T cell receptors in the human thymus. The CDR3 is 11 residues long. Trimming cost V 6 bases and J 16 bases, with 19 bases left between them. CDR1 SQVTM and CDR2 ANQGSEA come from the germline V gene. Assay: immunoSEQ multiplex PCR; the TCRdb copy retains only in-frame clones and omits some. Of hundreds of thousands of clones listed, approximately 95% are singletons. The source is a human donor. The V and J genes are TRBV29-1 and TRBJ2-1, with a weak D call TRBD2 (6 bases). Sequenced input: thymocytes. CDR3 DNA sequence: TGCAGCGTCCGGAGGGCTCGATACGCCTTCTTC. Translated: CSVRRARYAFF.